This T cell receptor beta chain was retrieved from a study of T cells in Graves' hyperthyroidism and ophthalmopathy. The study excluded patients with uncontrolled infection, other autoimmune disease, pregnancy or lactation. The authors took PBMCs from over 8.5 ml fresh peripheral blood. From RNA transcripts, TCR beta CDR3 regions were amplified. Initially, a first-round RT-PCR of the TCR CDR3 employed the HTBI primer set. One entry per CDR3 protein, called by TCRdb with MiXCR from the multiplex PCR reads. The data contain roughly 630,000 distinct CDR3 sequences, around 14% of them singletons. This clonotype was counted at least ten times. The germline V and J ends were trimmed by 3 bases and 1 base, with 13 bases remaining between them. This CDR3 spans 15 amino acids.

The chain joins TRBV12-3 or TRBV12-4 to TRBJ2-7, with TRBD2 as a possible D gene (7 bases). Sequencing was performed on blood. The receptor was derived from a young woman with Graves' hyperthyroidism. The CDR3 nucleotides read TGTGCCAGCAGTTTCGGGGGAGGGGGTTCCTACGAGCAGTACTTC. Translating gives CASSFGGGGSYEQYF.